This T cell receptor (beta chain) was identified in a study of OX40 agonist ivuxolimab in advanced cancers. The repertoire was sequenced with immunoSEQ multiplex PCR; TCRdb's copy has only in-frame clones and lacks some. Found here are about 150,000 clones, 93% of them singletons; the top ten hold more than 0.9%. Germline-derived CDR1 and CDR2 are MNHEY and SMNVEV (reference sequence). The CDR3 spans 17 residues. Trimming removed 1 base at V and 1 base at J, with 13 bases between. V gene TRBV27 combines with J gene TRBJ2-2; tentatively, D is TRBD1 or TRBD2 (5 bases each). The sample consisted of CD4+ or CD8+ T cells sorted from blood, taken in a trial of the OX40 agonist ivuxolimab. The sequence derives from an adult with an advanced solid tumor such as melanoma, head and neck, liver or kidney cancer. Here the CDR3 reads CASSLFPGTVNTGELFF. CDR3 bases: TGTGCCAGCAGTTTATTCCCCGGGACGGTGAACACCGGGGAGCTGTTTTTT.